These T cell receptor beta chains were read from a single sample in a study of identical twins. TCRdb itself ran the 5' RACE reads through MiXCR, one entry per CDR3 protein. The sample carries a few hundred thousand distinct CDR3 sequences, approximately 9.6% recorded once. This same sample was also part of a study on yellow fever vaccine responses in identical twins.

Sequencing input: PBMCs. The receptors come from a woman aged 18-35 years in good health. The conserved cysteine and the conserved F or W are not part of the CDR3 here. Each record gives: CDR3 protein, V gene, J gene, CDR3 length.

CDR3aa: SALGIAGGMNNEQF
v_gene: TRBV20-1
j_gene: TRBJ2-1
len: 14

CDR3aa: ANRASGTDTQY
v_gene: TRBV10-2
j_gene: TRBJ2-3
len: 11

CDR3aa: SVRTISYNEQF
v_gene: TRBV29-1
j_gene: TRBJ2-1
len: 11

CDR3aa: SVVKGGTGELF
v_gene: TRBV29-1
j_gene: TRBJ2-2
len: 11

CDR3aa: ASSLRDTQY
v_gene: TRBV2
j_gene: TRBJ2-3
len: 9

CDR3aa: ASSSRDSSYEQY
v_gene: TRBV7-9
j_gene: TRBJ2-7
len: 12

CDR3aa: ASSLILAGGGTDTQY
v_gene: TRBV7-9
j_gene: TRBJ2-3
len: 15

CDR3aa: SVEGGAHMSEQY
v_gene: TRBV29-1
j_gene: TRBJ2-7
len: 12

CDR3aa: ASRKGTLYLGELF
v_gene: TRBV12-3/TRBV12-4
j_gene: TRBJ2-2
len: 13

CDR3aa: ASSQKGPYNEQF
v_gene: TRBV14
j_gene: TRBJ2-1
len: 12

CDR3aa: ASSLRLGENYGYT
v_gene: TRBV27
j_gene: TRBJ1-2
len: 13

CDR3aa: ASTYGQGRIDEQY
v_gene: TRBV12-3/TRBV12-4
j_gene: TRBJ2-7
len: 13

CDR3aa: ASSSGQASYEQY
v_gene: TRBV18
j_gene: TRBJ2-7
len: 12

CDR3aa: AGTRLAGGQETQY
v_gene: TRBV2
j_gene: TRBJ2-5
len: 13

CDR3aa: ASSSDRGETQY
v_gene: TRBV27
j_gene: TRBJ2-5
len: 11

CDR3aa: ASSLGGRRSFDTQY
v_gene: TRBV11-2
j_gene: TRBJ2-3
len: 14

CDR3aa: ASSLGRNQQF
v_gene: TRBV7-9
j_gene: TRBJ2-1
len: 10

CDR3aa: ASSLVQQQTPLH
v_gene: TRBV7-8
j_gene: TRBJ1-6
len: 12

CDR3aa: SVGAAPISEQY
v_gene: TRBV29-1
j_gene: TRBJ2-7
len: 11

CDR3aa: ASSLGQTNQPQH
v_gene: TRBV5-4
j_gene: TRBJ1-5
len: 12

CDR3aa: SVGTSRRAGELF
v_gene: TRBV29-1
j_gene: TRBJ2-2
len: 12

CDR3aa: ASRSPSGGNYEQY
v_gene: TRBV7-2
j_gene: TRBJ2-7
len: 13

CDR3aa: ASSSEDYGGGEETQY
v_gene: TRBV7-8
j_gene: TRBJ2-5
len: 15

CDR3aa: SAQTSGGRTDTQY
v_gene: TRBV29-1
j_gene: TRBJ2-3
len: 13

CDR3aa: ASSSRGQETQY
v_gene: TRBV7-2
j_gene: TRBJ2-5
len: 11